This TCR beta chain came from a study of control samples from healthy donors and cancer patients. Using immunoSEQ multiplex PCR, the repertoire was profiled, and TCRdb retains in-frame clones only, with some absent. The sample carries some 150,000 clones, over 90% recorded once. The V gene's germline CDR1 is MNHEY and CDR2 SMNVEV (reference sequence). The junction had 12 bases not matched to a gene; V was cut back by 6 bases and J by 5 bases. The CDR3 totals 16 residues. This sequence originates from a man aged 50 to 59 in good health. The sequenced material came from blood. This sequence joins TRBV27 and TRBJ2-1, with 8 bases fitting TRBD2. CDR3 nucleotide sequence: TGTGCCAGCAGACACCAGTTAGCGGGAAGGGACAATGAGCAGTTCTTC. Translating it yields CASRHQLAGRDNEQFF.